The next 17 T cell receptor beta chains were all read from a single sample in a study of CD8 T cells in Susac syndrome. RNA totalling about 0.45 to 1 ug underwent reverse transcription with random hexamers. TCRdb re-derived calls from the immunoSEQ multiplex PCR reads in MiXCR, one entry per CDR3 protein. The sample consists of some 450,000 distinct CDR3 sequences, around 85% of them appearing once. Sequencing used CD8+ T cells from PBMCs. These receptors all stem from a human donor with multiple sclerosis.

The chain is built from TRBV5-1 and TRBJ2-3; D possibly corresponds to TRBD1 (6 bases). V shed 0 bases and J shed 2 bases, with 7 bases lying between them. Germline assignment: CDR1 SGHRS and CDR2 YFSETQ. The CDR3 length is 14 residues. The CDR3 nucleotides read TGCGCCAGCAGCTTGGGGGACATCACAGATACGCAGTATTTT. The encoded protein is CASSLGDITDTQYF.

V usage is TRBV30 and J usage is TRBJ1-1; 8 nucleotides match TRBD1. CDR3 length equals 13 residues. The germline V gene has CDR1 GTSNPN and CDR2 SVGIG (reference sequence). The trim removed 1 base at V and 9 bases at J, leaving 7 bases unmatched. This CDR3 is CAWSGGQGNKAFF. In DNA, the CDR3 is TGTGCCTGGAGTGGTGGACAGGGAAACAAAGCTTTCTTT.

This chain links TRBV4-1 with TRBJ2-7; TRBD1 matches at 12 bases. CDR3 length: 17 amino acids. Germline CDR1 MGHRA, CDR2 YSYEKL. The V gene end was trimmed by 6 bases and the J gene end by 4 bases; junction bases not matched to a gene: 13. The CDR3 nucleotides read TGCGCCAGCAGGCAGGGGGCCCCGGGACAGGGGGCGTACGAGCAGTACTTC. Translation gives CASRQGAPGQGAYEQYF.

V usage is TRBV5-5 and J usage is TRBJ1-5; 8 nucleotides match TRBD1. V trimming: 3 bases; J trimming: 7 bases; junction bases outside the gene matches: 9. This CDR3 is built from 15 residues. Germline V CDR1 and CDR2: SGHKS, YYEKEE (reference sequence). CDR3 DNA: TGTGCCAGCAGCTCCCGGACAGGGTTTTTGCAGCCCCAGCATTTT. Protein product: CASSSRTGFLQPQHF.

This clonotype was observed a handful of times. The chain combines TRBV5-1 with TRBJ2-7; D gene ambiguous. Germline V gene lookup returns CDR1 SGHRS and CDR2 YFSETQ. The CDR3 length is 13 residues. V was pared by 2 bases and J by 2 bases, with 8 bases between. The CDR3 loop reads CASSFSQTYEQYF. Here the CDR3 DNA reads TGCGCCAGCAGCTTCTCACAGACCTACGAGCAGTACTTC.

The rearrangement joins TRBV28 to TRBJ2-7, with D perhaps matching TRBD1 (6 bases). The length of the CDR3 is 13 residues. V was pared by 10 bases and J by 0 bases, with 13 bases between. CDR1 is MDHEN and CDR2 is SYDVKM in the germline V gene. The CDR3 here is CATYDRLSYEQYF. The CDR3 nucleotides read TGTGCCACTTACGACAGGCTCTCCTACGAGCAGTACTTC.

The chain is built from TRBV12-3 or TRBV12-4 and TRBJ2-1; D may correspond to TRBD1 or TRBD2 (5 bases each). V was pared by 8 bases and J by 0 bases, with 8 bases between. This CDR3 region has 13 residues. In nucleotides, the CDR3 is TGTGCCAGCGAGGGGAGCTCCTACAATGAGCAGTTCTTC. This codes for CASEGSSYNEQFF.

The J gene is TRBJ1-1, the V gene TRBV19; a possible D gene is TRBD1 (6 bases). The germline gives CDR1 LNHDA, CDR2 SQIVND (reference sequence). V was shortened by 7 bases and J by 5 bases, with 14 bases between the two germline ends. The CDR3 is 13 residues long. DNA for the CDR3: TGTGCCAGTACATCAGGGGTGGGGACTGAAGCTTTCTTT. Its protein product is CASTSGVGTEAFF.

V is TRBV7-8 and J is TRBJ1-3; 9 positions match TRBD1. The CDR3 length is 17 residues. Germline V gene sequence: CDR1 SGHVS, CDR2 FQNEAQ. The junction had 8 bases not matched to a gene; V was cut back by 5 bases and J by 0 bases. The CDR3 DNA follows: TGTGCCAGCAGCCTACCGGGACAGGGACCCTCTGGAAACACCATATATTTT. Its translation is CASSLPGQGPSGNTIYF.

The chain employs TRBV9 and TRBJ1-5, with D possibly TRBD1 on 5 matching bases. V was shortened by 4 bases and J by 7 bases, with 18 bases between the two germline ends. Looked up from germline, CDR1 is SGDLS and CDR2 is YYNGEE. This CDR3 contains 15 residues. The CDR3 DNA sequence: TGTGCCAGCAGCAATACGGGGGTGTCGGGGCAGCCCCAGCATTTT. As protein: CASSNTGVSGQPQHF.

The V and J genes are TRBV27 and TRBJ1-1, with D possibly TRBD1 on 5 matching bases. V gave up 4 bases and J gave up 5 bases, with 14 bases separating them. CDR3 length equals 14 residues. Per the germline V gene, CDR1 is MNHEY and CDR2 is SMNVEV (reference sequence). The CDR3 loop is CASSYGGLGTEAFF. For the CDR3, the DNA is TGTGCCAGCAGTTACGGGGGTTTAGGGACTGAAGCTTTCTTT.

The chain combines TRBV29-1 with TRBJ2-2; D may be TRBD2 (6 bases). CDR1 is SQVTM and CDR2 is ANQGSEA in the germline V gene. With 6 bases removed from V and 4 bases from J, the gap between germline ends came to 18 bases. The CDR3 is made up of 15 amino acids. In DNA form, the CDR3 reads TGCAGCGTCCTCTTCGCGAGGGAGGCCACCGGGGAGCTGTTTTTT. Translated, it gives CSVLFAREATGELFF.

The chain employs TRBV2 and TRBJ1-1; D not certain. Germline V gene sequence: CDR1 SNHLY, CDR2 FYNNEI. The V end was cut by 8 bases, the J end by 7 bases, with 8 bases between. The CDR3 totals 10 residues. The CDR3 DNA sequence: TGTGCCAGCTTCGGCGGTGAAGCTTTCTTT. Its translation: CASFGGEAFF.

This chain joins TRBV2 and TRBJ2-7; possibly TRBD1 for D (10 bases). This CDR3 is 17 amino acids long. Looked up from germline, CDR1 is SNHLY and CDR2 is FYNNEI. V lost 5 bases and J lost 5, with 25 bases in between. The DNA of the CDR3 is TGTGCCAGCAGTCCGGGACAGGGGTTGAGGACTAGCGACGAGCAGTACTTC. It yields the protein CASSPGQGLRTSDEQYF.

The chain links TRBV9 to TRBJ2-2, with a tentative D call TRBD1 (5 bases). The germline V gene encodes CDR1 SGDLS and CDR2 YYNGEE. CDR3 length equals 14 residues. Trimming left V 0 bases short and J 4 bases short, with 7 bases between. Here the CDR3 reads CASSVGGGTGELFF. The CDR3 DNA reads TGTGCCAGCAGCGTAGGGGGCGGCACCGGGGAGCTGTTTTTT.

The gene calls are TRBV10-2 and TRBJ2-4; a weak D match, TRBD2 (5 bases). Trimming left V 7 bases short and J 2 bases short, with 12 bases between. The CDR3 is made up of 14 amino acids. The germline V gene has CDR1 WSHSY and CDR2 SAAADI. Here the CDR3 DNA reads TGCGCCAGCATGGAGAGGGAGCCCAAAAACATTCAGTACTTC. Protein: CASMEREPKNIQYF.

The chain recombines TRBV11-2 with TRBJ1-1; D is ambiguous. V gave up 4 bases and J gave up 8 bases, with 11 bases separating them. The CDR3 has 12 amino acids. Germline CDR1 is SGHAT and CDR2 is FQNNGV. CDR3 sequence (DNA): TGTGCCAGCAGCTCCTATGACGGAGAAGCTTTCTTT. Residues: CASSSYDGEAFF.